These T cell receptor beta chains were read from a single sample in a study of blood T cell repertoires in COVID-19. Measured with immunoSEQ multiplex PCR; TCRdb has only the in-frame clones, and not every one. The sample lists roughly 75,000 clones; 75% to 85% were seen once. Sequenced sample: peripheral blood. Receptor source: a man in his fifties with COVID-19, enrolled during active disease. Both conserved end residues are part of each CDR3. Each record gives: clone size, J gene, V gene, D gene, CDR3 protein, CDR3 DNA. A D gene is named only where the DNA matches it firmly. A row's size may be missing; if present it is once, few, many or a size class.

clone_size: .
j_call: TRBJ2-7
v_call: TRBV2
d_call: TRBD1
cdr3_aa: CASSTGTGNEQYF
cdr3_nt: TGTGCCAGCAGTACCGGGACAGGGAACGAGCAGTACTTC

clone_size: .
j_call: TRBJ2-1
v_call: TRBV5-6
d_call: .
cdr3_aa: CASSSRGWNEQFF
cdr3_nt: TGTGCCAGCAGCTCCAGGGGTTGGAATGAGCAGTTCTTC

clone_size: .
j_call: TRBJ1-2
v_call: TRBV6-6
d_call: TRBD1
cdr3_aa: CASSSDRNYGYTF
cdr3_nt: TGTGCCAGCAGTTCGGACAGGAACTATGGCTACACCTTC

clone_size: .
j_call: TRBJ1-4
v_call: TRBV9
d_call: .
cdr3_aa: CASSVGPGMGEKLFF
cdr3_nt: TGTGCCAGCAGCGTAGGCCCGGGGATGGGTGAAAAACTGTTTTTT

clone_size: .
j_call: TRBJ1-2
v_call: TRBV30
d_call: TRBD1
cdr3_aa: CAWRATGGGYTF
cdr3_nt: TGTGCCTGGAGGGCTACAGGGGGGGGCTACACCTTC

clone_size: .
j_call: TRBJ2-1
v_call: TRBV19
d_call: .
cdr3_aa: CASSAHFAGGSYNEQFF
cdr3_nt: .

clone_size: once
j_call: TRBJ1-5
v_call: TRBV19
d_call: .
cdr3_aa: CASKGTGFGPAQHF
cdr3_nt: TGTGCCAGTAAAGGTACGGGGTTCGGGCCGGCCCAGCATTTT

clone_size: once
j_call: TRBJ2-5
v_call: TRBV5-1
d_call: TRBD2
cdr3_aa: CASKTSGGQETQYF
cdr3_nt: TGCGCCAGCAAAACTAGCGGGGGTCAAGAGACCCAGTACTTC

clone_size: .
j_call: TRBJ1-6
v_call: TRBV6-5
d_call: TRBD1
cdr3_aa: CASSFLGQGVNSPLHF
cdr3_nt: TGTGCCAGCAGTTTCCTTGGACAGGGGGTTAATTCACCCCTCCACTTT

clone_size: .
j_call: TRBJ2-6
v_call: TRBV2
d_call: TRBD1
cdr3_aa: CASSELTGGSGANVLTF
cdr3_nt: TGTGCCAGCAGTGAACTAACAGGGGGCTCTGGGGCCAACGTCCTGACTTTC

clone_size: once
j_call: TRBJ1-6
v_call: TRBV19
d_call: .
cdr3_aa: CASSRGYNSPLHF
cdr3_nt: TGTGCCAGTAGTCGGGGCTATAATTCACCCCTCCACTTT

clone_size: few
j_call: TRBJ2-7
v_call: TRBV7-8
d_call: .
cdr3_aa: CASSRTETYEQYF
cdr3_nt: TGTGCCAGCAGCCGGACAGAGACCTACGAGCAGTACTTC

clone_size: .
j_call: TRBJ1-4
v_call: TRBV7-9
d_call: .
cdr3_aa: CASSLAQGEKLFF
cdr3_nt: TGTGCCAGCAGCTTAGCCCAGGGTGAAAAACTGTTTTTT

clone_size: .
j_call: TRBJ2-6
v_call: TRBV6-5
d_call: .
cdr3_aa: CATLGGSGANVLTF
cdr3_nt: TGTGCCACCCTAGGGGGCTCTGGGGCCAACGTCCTGACTTTC

clone_size: .
j_call: TRBJ1-2
v_call: TRBV24-1
d_call: TRBD1
cdr3_aa: CATSDRPGTGTYGYTF
cdr3_nt: TGTGCCACCAGTGATCGACCCGGGACAGGTACCTATGGCTACACCTTC

clone_size: .
j_call: TRBJ1-5
v_call: TRBV19
d_call: .
cdr3_aa: CASRQTGGNQPQHF
cdr3_nt: TGTGCCAGTAGACAAACGGGGGGAAATCAGCCCCAGCATTTT

clone_size: .
j_call: TRBJ2-7
v_call: TRBV30
d_call: .
cdr3_aa: CAWSVLPGEQYF
cdr3_nt: TGTGCCTGGAGTGTACTCCCAGGCGAGCAGTACTTC

clone_size: .
j_call: TRBJ1-1
v_call: TRBV4-3
d_call: .
cdr3_aa: CASSQRTQAEAFF
cdr3_nt: TGCGCCAGCAGCCAACGTACCCAAGCGGAAGCTTTCTTT

clone_size: .
j_call: TRBJ2-1
v_call: TRBV2
d_call: TRBD2
cdr3_aa: CASKAGINNEQFF
cdr3_nt: TGTGCCAGCAAAGCGGGAATAAACAATGAGCAGTTCTTC

clone_size: .
j_call: TRBJ1-6
v_call: TRBV9
d_call: .
cdr3_aa: CASSGGTASSYNSPLHF
cdr3_nt: TGTGCCAGCAGCGGTGGGACTGCCAGCTCCTATAATTCACCCCTCCACTTT

clone_size: .
j_call: TRBJ2-1
v_call: TRBV28
d_call: TRBD2
cdr3_aa: CASSSIAGGYNEQFF
cdr3_nt: TGTGCCAGCAGTTCAATAGCGGGAGGCTACAATGAGCAGTTCTTC

clone_size: .
j_call: TRBJ1-1
v_call: TRBV10-3
d_call: .
cdr3_aa: CAISGGAGTEAFF
cdr3_nt: TGTGCCATCAGTGGAGGCGCGGGCACTGAAGCTTTCTTT

clone_size: .
j_call: TRBJ2-7
v_call: TRBV20-1
d_call: .
cdr3_aa: CSAHSSYEQYF
cdr3_nt: TGCAGTGCCCACTCTTCCTACGAGCAGTACTTC

clone_size: .
j_call: TRBJ1-1
v_call: TRBV29-1
d_call: TRBD1
cdr3_aa: CSAGQGNTEAFF
cdr3_nt: TGCAGCGCCGGACAGGGGAACACTGAAGCTTTCTTT

clone_size: .
j_call: TRBJ2-7
v_call: TRBV11-2
d_call: .
cdr3_aa: CASSLAPGSSYEQYF
cdr3_nt: TGTGCCAGCAGCTTAGCCCCGGGAAGCTCCTACGAGCAGTACTTC

clone_size: .
j_call: TRBJ1-1
v_call: TRBV7-6
d_call: .
cdr3_aa: CASSLVSAENTEAFF
cdr3_nt: TGTGCCAGCAGCTTAGTGTCGGCGGAGAACACTGAAGCTTTCTTT

clone_size: .
j_call: TRBJ2-3
v_call: TRBV7-3
d_call: TRBD2
cdr3_aa: CASSLGTSGRRTDTQYF
cdr3_nt: TGTGCCAGCAGCTTAGGGACTAGCGGGAGGAGGACAGATACGCAGTATTTT

clone_size: .
j_call: TRBJ2-5
v_call: TRBV6-5
d_call: TRBD1
cdr3_aa: CASSSGTGRLQYF
cdr3_nt: TGTGCCAGCAGTTCCGGGACAGGGAGACTCCAGTACTTC

clone_size: .
j_call: TRBJ1-1
v_call: TRBV20-1
d_call: .
cdr3_aa: CSARPGTEAFF
cdr3_nt: TGCAGTGCTAGACCGGGTACTGAAGCTTTCTTT

clone_size: .
j_call: TRBJ1-1
v_call: TRBV11-2
d_call: .
cdr3_aa: CASSSDRSEAFF
cdr3_nt: TGTGCCAGCAGTTCAGACAGGTCTGAAGCTTTCTTT

clone_size: .
j_call: TRBJ2-3
v_call: TRBV3-1/TRBV3-2
d_call: TRBD1
cdr3_aa: CASSPYGQGTDTQYF
cdr3_nt: TGTGCCAGCAGCCCCTACGGACAGGGAACAGATACGCAGTATTTT

clone_size: few
j_call: TRBJ2-7
v_call: TRBV10-3
d_call: .
cdr3_aa: CAISSSGYSYEQYF
cdr3_nt: TGTGCCATCAGTTCGTCCGGGTACTCCTACGAGCAGTACTTC

clone_size: .
j_call: TRBJ1-1
v_call: TRBV16
d_call: .
cdr3_aa: CASSRTDQQGSEAFF
cdr3_nt: TGTGCCAGCAGCCGCACCGATCAACAGGGATCTGAAGCTTTCTTT

clone_size: .
j_call: TRBJ2-5
v_call: TRBV24-1
d_call: TRBD1
cdr3_aa: CATSDAKRTGLGETQYF
cdr3_nt: TGTGCCACCAGTGATGCGAAGCGGACAGGCTTGGGAGAGACCCAGTACTTC

clone_size: .
j_call: TRBJ2-7
v_call: TRBV7-2
d_call: .
cdr3_aa: CASSLRRAGEQYF
cdr3_nt: TGTGCCAGCAGCTTACGGCGGGCCGGCGAGCAGTACTTC

clone_size: .
j_call: TRBJ1-2
v_call: TRBV9
d_call: .
cdr3_aa: CASSLRGLNYGYTF
cdr3_nt: TGTGCCAGCAGCCTCCGTGGGCTTAACTATGGCTACACCTTC

clone_size: .
j_call: TRBJ1-5
v_call: TRBV2
d_call: TRBD1
cdr3_aa: CASTGTGRIPQHF
cdr3_nt: TGTGCCAGCACCGGGACAGGGAGAATCCCCCAGCATTTT

clone_size: .
j_call: TRBJ2-5
v_call: TRBV20-1
d_call: .
cdr3_aa: CSATRQETQYF
cdr3_nt: TGCAGTGCTACTAGACAAGAGACCCAGTACTTC

clone_size: .
j_call: TRBJ2-7
v_call: TRBV5-1
d_call: .
cdr3_aa: CASSPGDSYEQYF
cdr3_nt: TGCGCCAGCAGCCCGGGGGATTCCTACGAGCAGTACTTC

clone_size: .
j_call: TRBJ2-3
v_call: TRBV11-2
d_call: TRBD2
cdr3_aa: CASSSSGDTQYF
cdr3_nt: TGTGCCAGCAGCTCTAGCGGAGATACGCAGTATTTT

clone_size: .
j_call: TRBJ1-2
v_call: TRBV4-1
d_call: TRBD1
cdr3_aa: CASSQDTRGGQGNYGYTF
cdr3_nt: TGCGCCAGCAGCCAAGATACCCGGGGGGGACAGGGGAACTATGGCTACACCTTC

clone_size: .
j_call: TRBJ2-3
v_call: TRBV11-3
d_call: TRBD1
cdr3_aa: CASSSGTGRADTQYF
cdr3_nt: TGTGCCAGCAGCTCCGGGACAGGGCGGGCAGATACGCAGTATTTT

clone_size: .
j_call: TRBJ2-3
v_call: TRBV19
d_call: TRBD1
cdr3_aa: CASSIGQGTDTQYF
cdr3_nt: TGTGCCAGTAGTATAGGACAGGGGACAGATACGCAGTATTTT

clone_size: .
j_call: TRBJ2-1
v_call: TRBV5-1
d_call: .
cdr3_aa: CASSEDYSYNEQFF
cdr3_nt: TGCGCCAGCAGCGAGGACTACTCCTACAATGAGCAGTTCTTC

clone_size: .
j_call: TRBJ1-6
v_call: TRBV30
d_call: TRBD1
cdr3_aa: CAWRGQGRISLSSYNSPLHF
cdr3_nt: TGTGCCTGGCGCGGACAGGGAAGGATTTCCCTAAGCTCCTATAATTCACCCCTCCACTTT

clone_size: .
j_call: TRBJ2-3
v_call: TRBV20-1
d_call: .
cdr3_aa: CSAVLADTQYF
cdr3_nt: TGCAGTGCAGTACTCGCAGATACGCAGTATTTT

clone_size: few
j_call: TRBJ2-1
v_call: TRBV11-3
d_call: .
cdr3_aa: CASSLGRGREDEQFF
cdr3_nt: TGTGCCAGCAGCTTAGGGCGGGGCAGGGAGGATGAGCAGTTCTTC

clone_size: .
j_call: TRBJ1-4
v_call: TRBV28
d_call: TRBD1
cdr3_aa: CASSTGGLSNEKLFF
cdr3_nt: TGTGCCAGCAGTACAGGGGGCTTATCTAATGAAAAACTGTTTTTT

clone_size: .
j_call: TRBJ2-1
v_call: TRBV7-3
d_call: .
cdr3_aa: CASSLIGTGNEQFF
cdr3_nt: TGTGCCAGCAGCTTAATCGGGACTGGTAATGAGCAGTTCTTC

clone_size: few
j_call: TRBJ1-1
v_call: TRBV6-5
d_call: .
cdr3_aa: CASSEDFNTEAFF
cdr3_nt: TGTGCCAGCAGCGAGGATTTTAACACTGAAGCTTTCTTT

clone_size: .
j_call: TRBJ2-1
v_call: TRBV11-2
d_call: .
cdr3_aa: CASSLVAASSYNEQFF
cdr3_nt: TGTGCCAGCAGCTTAGTAGCGGCGAGCTCCTACAATGAGCAGTTCTTC

clone_size: .
j_call: TRBJ1-1
v_call: TRBV5-1
d_call: .
cdr3_aa: CASSLGGGTEAFF
cdr3_nt: TGCGCCAGCAGCTTGGGTGGCGGCACTGAAGCTTTCTTT

clone_size: .
j_call: TRBJ1-2
v_call: TRBV29-1
d_call: .
cdr3_aa: CSVESDTDYGYTF
cdr3_nt: TGCAGCGTTGAATCGGACACCGACTATGGCTACACCTTC

clone_size: .
j_call: TRBJ2-7
v_call: TRBV28
d_call: TRBD2
cdr3_aa: CASSLVGASGIYEQYF
cdr3_nt: TGTGCCAGCAGCCTCGTCGGGGCTAGCGGGATTTACGAGCAGTACTTC

clone_size: few
j_call: TRBJ1-1
v_call: TRBV9
d_call: TRBD1
cdr3_aa: CASSVQGVGTEAFF
cdr3_nt: TGTGCCAGCAGCGTCCAGGGGGTAGGCACTGAAGCTTTCTTT

clone_size: .
j_call: TRBJ2-4
v_call: TRBV4-3
d_call: TRBD2
cdr3_aa: CASSQVPAGGDIQYF
cdr3_nt: TGCGCCAGCAGCCAAGTTCCAGCGGGAGGGGACATTCAGTACTTC

clone_size: few
j_call: TRBJ1-2
v_call: TRBV2
d_call: .
cdr3_aa: CASSGGRAYGYTF
cdr3_nt: TGTGCCAGCAGTGGGGGGCGGGCCTATGGCTACACCTTC

clone_size: .
j_call: TRBJ1-1
v_call: TRBV19
d_call: .
cdr3_aa: CASRRQKSTEAFF
cdr3_nt: TGTGCCAGTAGGCGACAGAAGAGCACTGAAGCTTTCTTT

clone_size: .
j_call: TRBJ2-5
v_call: TRBV28
d_call: .
cdr3_aa: CASGTLGSGGQETQYF
cdr3_nt: TGTGCCAGCGGCACCCTAGGAAGCGGAGGTCAAGAGACCCAGTACTTC